Shown below are 2 T cell receptor beta chains from a single sample sequenced in a study of beta chain features in type 1 diabetes. Study findings and constraints: Shortening of TCRB CDR3s, moderate but significant, appeared in all four CD4+ subsets of Type 1 diabetes patients.

Their recognized antigens are unknown. Expressed TCRB transcripts were sequenced because the isolated RNA had all been reverse transcribed beforehand. Profiling relied on immunoSEQ multiplex PCR, and the TCRdb table lists in-frame clones only, not all of them. The sample records around 240,000 clones, roughly 16% being singletons. The sequenced sample was naive CD4+ T cells from blood. Receptors originate from a man between 25 and 39 years old with type 1 diabetes.

This clone was seen a few times. This sequence joins TRBV7-9 and TRBJ1-2; D is unclear. Trimming stripped 4 bases from V and 4 bases from J, with 10 bases between. Germline CDR1 SEHNR, CDR2 FQNEAQ (reference sequence). The CDR3 is 13 amino acids. The CDR3 sequence is CASSSARSYGYTF. The CDR3 nucleotides read TGTGCCAGCAGCTCCGCCCGAAGCTATGGCTACACCTTC. Combining the CDR3 with reference TRBV7-9 and TRBJ1-2 gives the whole variable domain DTGVSQNPRHKITKRGQNVTFRCDPISEHNRLYWYRQTLGQGPEFLTYFQNEAQLEKSRLLSDRFSAERPKGSFSTLEIQRTEQGDSAMYLCASSSARSYGYTFGSGTRLTVV.

This clone was picked up a small number of times. The rearrangement uses TRBV28 and TRBJ1-1; D is undetermined. The CDR3 loop spans 11 amino acids. Per the germline V gene, CDR1 is MDHEN and CDR2 is SYDVKM. Trimming took off 5 bases at V and 10 bases at J, with 11 bases between the two ends. CDR3 nucleotides: TGTGCCAGCAGTCGAGCGCTCGGAGCTTTCTTT. Its protein is CASSRALGAFF.